The 14 T cell receptor beta chains below come from one sample, sequenced in a study of control samples from healthy donors and cancer patients (dated by TCRdb to 2018 to 2020). Library preparation was by the immunoSEQ multiplex PCR assay. This immuneACCESS table, as held by TCRdb, lists in-frame sequences with V and J called but not all clones. Of the missing ones, under half trace to an unresolved V gene in checked studies; the others have no known cause. This sample holds fewer than 200,000 clones; over 95% were observed only once. Approximately 0.93% of the sample lies in the top ten. What was sequenced was blood. All receptors come from a woman in her twenties or thirties in good health.

The rearrangement uses TRBV7-9 and TRBJ1-2, with a weak D call TRBD1 (5 bases). The germline gives CDR1 SEHNR, CDR2 FQNEAQ (reference sequence). The CDR3 extends over 13 amino acids. Trimming removed 2 bases from V and 7 bases from J, with 11 bases in between. Here the CDR3 DNA reads TGTGCCAGCAGCTTAAGCAGGGAGGTTGGCTACACCTTC. Encoded protein: CASSLSREVGYTF.

The chain is built from TRBV6-5 and TRBJ2-2, with 8 bases lining up with TRBD2. The J segment lost 7 bases and the V segment lost 6 bases, leaving 10 bases of the junction unmatched. The germline gives CDR1 MNHEY, CDR2 SVGAGI. This CDR3 is built from 15 residues. CDR3 bases: TGTGCCAGCAGCGCCCGCGGACTAGCAGGCGGGGAGCTGTTTTTT. It translates to CASSARGLAGGELFF.

Here the CDR3 reads CASSNGGWGAYEQYF. Here the CDR3 DNA reads TGTGCCAGTAGCAATGGGGGATGGGGGGCCTACGAGCAGTACTTC. The rearrangement joins TRBV19 to TRBJ2-7; TRBD2 is a possible D gene (6 bases). Germline V gene lookup returns CDR1 LNHDA and CDR2 SQIVND (reference sequence). Trimming removed 6 bases at V and 2 bases at J, with 17 bases between. The CDR3 length is 15 residues.

The chain combines TRBV28 with TRBJ2-1, with 7 bases aligning to TRBD1. In germline, CDR1 is MDHEN, CDR2 SYDVKM. The CDR3 contains 15 residues. With 2 bases clipped from V and 2 bases from J, the junction kept 3 bases outside the gene matches. For the CDR3, the DNA is TGTGCCAGCAGTTTACTCCAGGGGGCCTACAATGAGCAGTTCTTC. Its protein product is CASSLLQGAYNEQFF.

The CDR3 region has the DNA TGTGCCATCAGTGAGTTGCCCCTCCAGGAGCCCCAGCATTTT. Amino acid sequence: CAISELPLQEPQHF. The chain joins TRBV10-3 to TRBJ1-5; no reliable D call. With 1 base removed from V and 8 bases from J, the gap between germline ends came to 12 bases. Germline CDR1 ENHRY, CDR2 SYGVKD. This CDR3 contains 14 residues.

This chain connects TRBV2 to TRBJ1-5; maybe TRBD1 (6 bases). The CDR3 has 15 residues. V was clipped by 8 bases and J by 3 bases, with 17 bases between them. CDR1 is SNHLY, CDR2 FYNNEI, per germline. CDR3 protein: CASRSGGAINQPQHF. The CDR3 nucleotides read TGTGCCAGCCGGTCGGGGGGGGCCATCAATCAGCCCCAGCATTTT.

The chain uses TRBV30 and TRBJ1-2; no clear D gene. Trimming took 5 bases from V and 5 from J, leaving 18 bases between them. Per germline, CDR1 GTSNPN and CDR2 SVGIG (reference sequence). CDR3 length equals 14 residues. The CDR3 DNA reads TGTGCCTGGCGGGCCACTAAAGGGCCTTATGGCTACACCTTC. Amino acids: CAWRATKGPYGYTF. Full variable domain (rest looked up from reference TRBV30 and TRBJ1-2): SQTIHQWPATLVQPVGSPLSLECTVEGTSNPNLYWYRQAAGRGLQLLFYSVGIGQISSEVPQNLSASRPQDRQFILSSKKLLLSDSGFYLCAWRATKGPYGYTFGSGTRLTVV.

The V and J genes are TRBV5-1 and TRBJ1-6; D might be TRBD1 (6 bases). Germline V gene data show CDR1 as SGHRS and CDR2 as YFSETQ. V shed 0 bases and J shed 5 bases, with 12 bases lying between them. The CDR3 consists of 16 residues. CDR3: CASSLGQVAHNSPLHF. The CDR3 nucleotides read TGCGCCAGCAGCTTGGGACAGGTGGCCCATAATTCACCCCTCCACTTT.

The chain combines TRBV6-1 with TRBJ2-2; D could derive from TRBD1 or TRBD2 (6 bases each). CDR1 is MNHNS and CDR2 is SASEGT in the germline V gene. The V and J ends lost 1 base and 4 bases respectively, with 10 bases between them. The CDR3 consists of 15 residues. The CDR3 region is CASSEGSGATGELFF. CDR3 coding DNA: TGTGCCAGCAGTGAAGGCTCGGGGGCCACCGGGGAGCTGTTTTTT.

V usage is TRBV19 and J usage is TRBJ1-2; 9 nucleotides agree with TRBD1. V shed 3 bases and J 4 bases; nucleotides not matched to a gene: 9. Germline V lookup: CDR1 LNHDA, CDR2 SQIVND (reference sequence). This CDR3 region has 16 residues. CDR3 nucleotide sequence: TGTGCCAGTAGTATTGGAACCGGGACAGGGCTCTATGGCTACACCTTC. Translated: CASSIGTGTGLYGYTF.

This rearrangement joins TRBV5-1 to TRBJ2-1; possibly TRBD1 or TRBD2 for D (5 bases each). Trimming took off 0 bases at V and 8 bases at J, with 12 bases between the two ends. The V gene's germline CDR1 is SGHRS and CDR2 YFSETQ. This CDR3 region has 14 residues. This chain's CDR3 is CASSLGGSSDEQFF. DNA for the CDR3: TGCGCCAGCAGCTTGGGGGGGAGCAGTGATGAGCAGTTCTTC.

CDR3 residues: CASSPGQGLNEKLFF. As DNA, the CDR3 is TGTGCCAGCAGCCCGGGACAGGGGTTGAATGAAAAACTGTTTTTT. The chain joins TRBV5-4 to TRBJ1-4, with 10 bases identical to TRBD1. The V gene end was trimmed by 4 bases and the J gene end by 5 bases; junction bases not matched to a gene: 5. CDR3 length: 15 amino acids. Germline V CDR1 and CDR2: SGHNT, YYREEE (reference sequence).

V gene TRBV4-1 combines with J gene TRBJ2-3, with a weak D call TRBD1 (6 bases). Between the trimmed V and J ends, which lost 6 bases and 4 bases, there was a span of 17 bases. This CDR3 contains 15 residues. The germline V gene encodes CDR1 MGHRA and CDR2 YSYEKL. The CDR3 DNA reads TGCGCCAGCAGTAACGAGGGGGAGTTCCCAGATACGCAGTATTTT. Translated: CASSNEGEFPDTQYF.

The genes are TRBV5-4 and TRBJ1-6, with 11 positions matching TRBD1. CDR1 SGHNT and CDR2 YYREEE come from the germline V gene (reference sequence). The J segment lost 0 bases and the V segment lost 4 bases, leaving 9 bases of the junction unmatched. The CDR3 runs to 19 residues. The CDR3 loop reads CASSRGQGGPSSYNSPLHF. In nucleotides, the CDR3 is TGTGCCAGCAGCAGGGGACAGGGGGGACCAAGCTCCTATAATTCACCCCTCCACTTT.